This T cell receptor (beta chain) was retrieved from a study of blood T cell repertoires in COVID-19. The CDR3 has 14 amino acids. The germline gives CDR1 SEHNR, CDR2 FQNEAQ (reference sequence). Trimming took off 1 base at V and 7 bases at J, with 10 bases between the two ends. TCRdb keeps only in-frame clones here, not all; method: immunoSEQ multiplex PCR. The data contain some 170,000 clones, roughly 85% of them singletons. The TCR comes from a man in his forties or fifties who had recovered from COVID-19. The V and J genes are TRBV7-9 and TRBJ2-2; TRBD1 is a possible D gene (6 bases). The sequenced sample consisted of PBMCs or T cells enriched from blood (not recorded which). The CDR3 nucleotides are TGTGCCAGCAGCTTAGAGGGGGATGACGGGGAGCTGTTTTTT. Protein: CASSLEGDDGELFF. The whole variable domain, remainder taken from reference TRBV7-9 and TRBJ2-2, is DTGVSQNPRHKITKRGQNVTFRCDPISEHNRLYWYRQTLGQGPEFLTYFQNEAQLEKSRLLSDRFSAERPKGSFSTLEIQRTEQGDSAMYLCASSLEGDDGELFFGEGSRLTVL.